The clone carrying this T cell receptor beta chain occurred once. Its cognate antigen is unknown. Primers for the PCR totalled 60 Vbeta and 13 Jbeta. Produced via immunoSEQ multiplex PCR; TCRdb's table is partial and in-frame only. This table holds 170,000 or so clones, 75% to 85% found once. These data are taken from a study of cytomegalovirus exposure and HLA in healthy donors. Whole-study context: Roughly 180 million T cells yielded 117 million unique TCR beta sequences in earlier analysis. Around 78 million unique TCRs, all from HLA-typed donors, were included in an early release of the data.

Trimming took off 0 bases at V and 10 bases at J, with 16 bases between the two ends. Germline values: CDR1 SGHRS, CDR2 YFSETQ. The CDR3 contains 14 residues. Overall study findings and caveats: A missense variant in DCLRE1C was later tied to TCR beta V- and J-gene trimming. Being productive about 87% or about 30% of the time was typical of most TCR beta V segments in an earlier analysis.

This TCR derives from a woman in her twenties or thirties in good health and CMV-seronegative. The chain couples TRBV5-1 to TRBJ1-1, with D possibly matching TRBD1 (5 bases). Specimen: PBMCs. CDR3 bases: TGCGCCAGCAGCTTGGGTGGGGCGCCAGTGGTAGCTTTCTTT. It codes for CASSLGGAPVVAFF.